Below are 14 T cell receptor beta chains sequenced from a single sample in a study of T cells in Graves' hyperthyroidism and ophthalmopathy. TCR beta CDR3 regions were amplified from RNA transcripts. Carried out on the TCR CDR3, a first-round RT-PCR used the HTBI primer set. One entry per CDR3 protein results from TCRdb running MiXCR on the multiplex PCR reads. The sample lists 350,000 to 450,000 distinct CDR3 sequences; 11% to 15% were seen once. The specimen sequenced was blood. The receptors were sampled from a man aged 45 to 65 with Graves' ophthalmopathy.

This clonotype appeared a few times. The chain employs TRBV7-2 and TRBJ2-3, with D unresolved. The CDR3 spans 13 residues. CDR1 is SGHTA and CDR2 is FQGNSA in the germline V gene. V shed 5 bases and J shed 4 bases, with 10 bases lying between them. The CDR3 spells CASSLILADTQYF. CDR3 bases: TGTGCCAGCAGCCTTATTTTGGCAGATACGCAGTATTTT.

This clonotype was recorded at least ten times. The V gene is TRBV30, the J gene TRBJ1-3; no clear D gene. From germline, CDR1 is GTSNPN and CDR2 SVGIG (reference sequence). V shed 1 base and J shed 5 bases, with 6 bases lying between them. The CDR3 totals 12 residues. The CDR3 loop is CAWSEWRNTIYF. For the CDR3, the DNA is TGTGCCTGGAGTGAGTGGAGAAACACCATATATTTT.

CDR3 sequence (DNA): TGCAGTGCTAGAGATCGCTCCTTGTACAATGAGCAGTTCTTC. Translating it yields CSARDRSLYNEQFF. The rearrangement joins TRBV20-1 to TRBJ2-1; D remains ambiguous. Germline CDR1 and CDR2: DFQATT and SNEGSKA (reference sequence). The CDR3 covers 14 residues. Trimming stripped 0 bases from V and 4 bases from J, with 10 bases between.

The table lists this clonotype with many counts. V gene TRBV12-3 or TRBV12-4 combines with J gene TRBJ1-1; D uncertain. The CDR3 is 18 residues long. Trimming left V 2 bases short and J 0 bases short, with 19 bases between. The CDR3 coding sequence is TGTGCCAGCAGTTTAAGGCTCTCAGGTAACTTCCTGAACACTGAAGCTTTCTTT. Translation gives CASSLRLSGNFLNTEAFF.

This clonotype was counted at least ten times. The rearrangement joins TRBV30 to TRBJ1-4; TRBD1 might be the D (5 bases). Per the germline V gene, CDR1 is GTSNPN and CDR2 is SVGIG (reference sequence). With 2 bases removed from V and 5 bases from J, the gap between germline ends came to 9 bases. The CDR3 covers 13 residues. The CDR3 nucleotides are TGTGCCTGGAGTCGCCAGGGAAATGAAAAACTGTTTTTT. Its translation is CAWSRQGNEKLFF. Combining the CDR3 with reference TRBV30 and TRBJ1-4 gives the whole variable domain SQTIHQWPATLVQPVGSPLSLECTVEGTSNPNLYWYRQAAGRGLQLLFYSVGIGQISSEVPQNLSASRPQDRQFILSSKKLLLSDSGFYLCAWSRQGNEKLFFGSGTQLSVL.

This clonotype was observed a handful of times. The chain employs TRBV13 and TRBJ1-1; TRBD1 might be the D (5 bases). Trimming left V 1 base short and J 0 bases short, with 9 bases between. This CDR3 is 15 amino acids long. CDR1 is PRHDT and CDR2 is FYEKMQ in the germline V gene (reference sequence). DNA for the CDR3: TGTGCCAGCAGCTTAGAATCGGGGCTGAACACTGAAGCTTTCTTT. Amino acids: CASSLESGLNTEAFF. The entire variable domain, with the rest obtained from reference TRBV13 and TRBJ1-1, is as follows: AAGVIQSPRHLIKEKRETATLKCYPIPRHDTVYWYQQGPGQDPQFLISFYEKMQSDKGSIPDRFSAQQFSDYHSELNMSSLELGDSALYFCASSLESGLNTEAFFGQGTRLTVV.

This clonotype was recorded many times. CDR3 protein: CASSQDPGDNSPLHF. The DNA for the CDR3 is TGTGCCAGCAGCCAAGATCCCGGGGATAATTCACCCCTCCACTTT. The chain employs TRBV3-1 and TRBJ1-6; no reliable D call. This CDR3 is 15 amino acids long. Germline lookup yields CDR1 LGHDT and CDR2 YNNKEL (reference sequence). V was cut by 0 bases and J by 5 bases, with 8 bases left in between.

This clonotype has ten or more counts. The chain uses TRBV18 and TRBJ1-3; D is unresolved. CDR1 and CDR2 (germline): KGHSH, LQKENI. CDR3 length equals 14 residues. V was pared by 5 bases and J by 2 bases, with 10 bases between. The CDR3 nucleotides read TGTGCCAGCTCAAGCGACCCGGCTGGAAACACCATATATTTT. This gives the protein CASSSDPAGNTIYF.

This clonotype occurred many times. The V gene is TRBV27, the J gene TRBJ2-2; TRBD2 matches at 7 bases. Germline assignment: CDR1 MNHEY and CDR2 SMNVEV (reference sequence). V lost 5 bases and J lost 3; bases outside the gene matches: 12. This CDR3 is 17 amino acids long. The chain's CDR3 is CASSAYTISGHTGELFF. Here the CDR3 DNA reads TGTGCCAGCAGTGCATACACTATTAGCGGGCACACCGGGGAGCTGTTTTTT.

This clonotype was seen a handful of times. This chain connects TRBV20-1 to TRBJ2-7; 12 positions match TRBD1. Germline CDR1 reads DFQATT; CDR2 reads SNEGSKA (reference sequence). This CDR3 is 14 amino acids long. V was pared by 3 bases and J by 9 bases, with 9 bases of the junction left unmatched. The CDR3 spells CSASLGQGALRQYF. DNA of the CDR3: TGCAGTGCTAGCCTGGGACAGGGGGCATTACGGCAGTACTTC.

The chain employs TRBV5-1 and TRBJ2-1; the match to TRBD2 covers 11 bases. Trimming at V came to 4 bases and at J to 6 bases, leaving 9 bases not matched to a gene. CDR1 is SGHRS, CDR2 YFSETQ, per germline. The CDR3 has 16 residues. As DNA, the CDR3 is TGCGCCAGCAGCACTGCAGGACTAGCGGGTATCAATGAGCAGTTCTTC. This encodes CASSTAGLAGINEQFF.

This clonotype has more than one count but fewer than ten. CDR3 loop: CASSLGAFRETQYF. CDR3 DNA: TGTGCCAGCAGTTTAGGTGCCTTCCGAGAGACCCAGTACTTC. The chain recombines TRBV27 with TRBJ2-5; D gene unclear. The CDR3 spans 14 residues. CDR1 MNHEY and CDR2 SMNVEV come from the germline V gene (reference sequence). Trimming removed 2 bases from V and 4 bases from J, with 11 bases in between.

In this sample, this clonotype turned up many times. The V gene is TRBV3-1, the J gene TRBJ1-1, with D perhaps matching TRBD1 (5 bases). In germline, CDR1 is LGHDT, CDR2 YNNKEL (reference sequence). The CDR3 extends over 15 amino acids. Trimming left V 4 bases short and J 1 base short, with 13 bases between. The CDR3 DNA sequence: TGTGCCAGCAGCCTCGCGGGGGAGACGAACACTGAAGCTTTCTTT. Protein product: CASSLAGETNTEAFF. Full variable domain (missing parts from reference TRBV3-1 and TRBJ1-1): DTAVSQTPKYLVTQMGNDKSIKCEQNLGHDTMYWYKQDSKKFLKIMFSYNNKELIINETVPNRFSPKSPDKAHLNLHINSLELGDSAVYFCASSLAGETNTEAFFGQGTRLTVV.

This clonotype was found many times. This rearrangement joins TRBV2 to TRBJ2-1; no clear D. V was clipped by 5 bases and J by 9 bases, with 17 bases between them. Germline V gene sequence: CDR1 SNHLY, CDR2 FYNNEI. The CDR3 runs 14 residues. The CDR3 DNA follows: TGTGCCAGCAGTTTCTCTCCCTATTCCATTGAGCAGTTCTTC. Amino acid sequence: CASSFSPYSIEQFF.